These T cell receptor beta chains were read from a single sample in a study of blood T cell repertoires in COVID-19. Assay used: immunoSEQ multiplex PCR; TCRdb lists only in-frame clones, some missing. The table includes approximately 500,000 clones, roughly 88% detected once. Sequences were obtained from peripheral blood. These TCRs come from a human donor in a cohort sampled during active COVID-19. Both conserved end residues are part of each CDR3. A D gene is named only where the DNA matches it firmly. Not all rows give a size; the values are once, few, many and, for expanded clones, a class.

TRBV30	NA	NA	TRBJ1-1	CAWSVLIGQGRNAFF	TGTGCCTGGAGTGTACTGATTGGCCAGGGTCGAAATGCTTTCTTT
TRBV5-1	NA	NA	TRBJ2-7	CASSFGTRRDEQYF	TGCGCCAGCAGCTTCGGGACTCGTAGGGACGAGCAGTACTTC
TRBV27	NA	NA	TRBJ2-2	CASRWTPGGNAGELFF	TGTGCCAGCAGATGGACCCCCGGGGGTAACGCCGGGGAGCTGTTTTTT
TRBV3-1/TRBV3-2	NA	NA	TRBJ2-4	CASSQDGFQYF	TGTGCCAGCAGCCAAGACGGGTTTCAGTACTTC
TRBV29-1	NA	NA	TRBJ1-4	CSASKEWGERAPGEKLFF	TGCAGCGCTTCGAAGGAGTGGGGGGAGAGGGCACCGGGTGAAAAACTGTTTTTT
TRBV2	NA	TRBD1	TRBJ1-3	CASSRDRGPWGNTIYF	TGTGCCAGCAGCCGGGACAGGGGTCCGTGGGGAAACACCATATATTTT
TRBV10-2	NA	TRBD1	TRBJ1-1	CASSSVTGGTEAFF	TGCGCCAGTTCCTCCGTGACAGGGGGGACTGAAGCTTTCTTT
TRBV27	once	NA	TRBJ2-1	CASSLLGNGNNEQFF	TGTGCCAGCAGTTTACTAGGGAACGGGAACAATGAGCAGTTCTTC
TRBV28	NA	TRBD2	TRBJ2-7	CASSLGLSSYEQYF	TGTGCCAGCAGCCTGGGACTAAGCTCCTACGAGCAGTACTTC
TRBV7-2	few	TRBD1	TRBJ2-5	CASSFSGGGGTQYF	TGTGCCAGCAGCTTTTCAGGGGGCGGAGGGACCCAGTACTTC
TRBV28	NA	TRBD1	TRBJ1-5	CATLPSDRAYGQPQHF	TGTGCCACGTTGCCCTCGGACAGGGCTTATGGGCAGCCCCAGCATTTT
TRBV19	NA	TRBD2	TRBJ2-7	CASSPREVRNEQYF	TGTGCCAGTAGTCCCCGGGAGGTACGGAACGAGCAGTACTTC
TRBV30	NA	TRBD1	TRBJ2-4	CAWGQGYNIQYF	TGTGCCTGGGGACAGGGGTACAACATTCAGTACTTC
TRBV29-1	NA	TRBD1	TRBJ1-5	CSVRTGDQPQHF	TGCAGCGTCCGGACAGGGGATCAGCCCCAGCATTTT
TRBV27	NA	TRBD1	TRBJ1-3	CASSQGGGNTIYF	TGTGCCAGCAGTCAGGGGGGCGGAAACACCATATATTTT
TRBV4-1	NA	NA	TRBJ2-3	CASSQEQFRTQYF	TGCGCCAGCAGCCAAGAACAGTTTCGGACGCAGTATTTT
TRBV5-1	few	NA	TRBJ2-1	CASSFISSGLGDEQFF	TGCGCCAGCAGTTTCATTTCTAGTGGCCTAGGGGATGAGCAGTTCTTC
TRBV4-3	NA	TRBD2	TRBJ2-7	CASSQGRGLAGLYEQYF	TGCGCCAGCAGCCAGGGGAGGGGACTAGCGGGACTTTACGAGCAGTACTTC
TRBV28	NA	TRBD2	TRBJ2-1	CASSSPTTSGRSVHEQFF	TGTGCCAGCAGTTCTCCGACGACTAGCGGGAGATCAGTCCATGAGCAGTTCTTC